This T cell receptor (beta chain) was found in a study of beta chain features in type 1 diabetes. General study results and limits: Among all four CD4+ subsets, Type 1 diabetes patients had TCRB CDR3s that were moderately but significantly shorter. Equally in patients and controls, PCR might preferentially amplify shorter templates. Cells carrying high TCR expression could end up over-represented when cDNA is sequenced.

This CDR3 region has 15 residues. Trimming took off 5 bases at V and 3 bases at J, with 17 bases between the two ends. The germline V gene encodes CDR1 SNHLY and CDR2 FYNNEI. What was sequenced were expressed TCRB transcripts, since all of the isolated RNA had been reverse transcribed. Sequencing used immunoSEQ multiplex PCR; TCRdb keeps in-frame clones, though not all of them. This sample has fewer than 300,000 clones, with just over 20% found just once. This clone was counted only a few times. What it binds is not known. A sort by CD45RO/CCR7/CD25/CD127/CD95/CD27 yielded CD4+ naive, central memory, regulatory and stem cell-like memory cells.

The sequenced sample consisted of naive CD4+ T cells from blood. This TCR came from a middle-aged woman with type 1 diabetes. V and J are TRBV2 and TRBJ2-7, with D possibly matching TRBD2 (5 bases). As DNA, the CDR3 is TGTGCCAGCAGTCCGAGTCCGGGGTCAAGCTACGAGCAGTACTTC. It encodes CASSPSPGSSYEQYF.